The entry that follows covers one T cell receptor (beta chain) sequence. Its antigen remains unknown. This sample was included in a study of CD4+ T cells in melanoma. The CDR3 has 16 residues. The V and J ends lost 0 bases and 3 bases, in that order; junction bases with no gene match: 5. TCRdb keeps only in-frame clones here, not all; method: immunoSEQ multiplex PCR. The sample lists approximately 7,000 clones; under 75% were seen once. Study conclusions and caveats: Reportedly, melanoma neoantigen-specific CD4+ T cells showed varied differentiation states. A reported correlation linked neoantigen-specific CD4+ T cells to CD8+, macrophage and B cell function.

The sequence was obtained from a human donor with melanoma. This chain connects TRBV23-1 to TRBJ1-1, with 9 bases lining up with TRBD1. TRBV23-1 is reported as an ORF; its role is uncertain. Sequenced material: cells from a culture (not recorded whether cultured in vitro). As DNA, the CDR3 is TGCGCCAGCAGTCAATCTGGACAGGGGATTCACACTGAAGCTTTCTTT. Its translation is CASSQSGQGIHTEAFF.